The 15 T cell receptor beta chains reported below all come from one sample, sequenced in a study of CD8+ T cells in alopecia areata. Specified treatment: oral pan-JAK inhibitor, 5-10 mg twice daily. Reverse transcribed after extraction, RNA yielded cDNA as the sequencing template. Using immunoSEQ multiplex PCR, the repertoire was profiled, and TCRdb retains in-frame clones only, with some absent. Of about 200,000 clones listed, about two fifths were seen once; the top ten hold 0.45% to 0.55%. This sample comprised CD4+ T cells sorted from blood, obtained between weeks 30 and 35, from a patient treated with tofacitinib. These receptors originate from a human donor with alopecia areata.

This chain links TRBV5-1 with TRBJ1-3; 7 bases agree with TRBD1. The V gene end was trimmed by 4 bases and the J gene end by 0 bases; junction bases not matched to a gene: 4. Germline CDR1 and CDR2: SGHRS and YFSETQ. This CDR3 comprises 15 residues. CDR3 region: CASSLGTASGNTIYF. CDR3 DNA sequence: TGCGCCAGCAGCCTCGGGACAGCCTCTGGAAACACCATATATTTT.

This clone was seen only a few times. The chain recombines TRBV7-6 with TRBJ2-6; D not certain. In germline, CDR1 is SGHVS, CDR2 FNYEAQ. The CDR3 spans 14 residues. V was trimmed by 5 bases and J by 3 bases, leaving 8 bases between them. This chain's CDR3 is CASSPKIGANVLTF. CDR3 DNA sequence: TGTGCCAGCAGCCCCAAGATTGGGGCCAACGTCCTGACTTTC.

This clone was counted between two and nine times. The CDR3 DNA reads as TGTGCCAGCAGTCCCGACAGACGGGTCGAGCAGTACTTC. The encoded protein is CASSPDRRVEQYF. This sequence joins TRBV27 and TRBJ2-7, with D possibly matching TRBD1 (5 bases). This CDR3 spans 13 amino acids. V lost 5 bases to trimming and J lost 6 bases, with 14 bases between them. Germline loops: CDR1 MNHEY, CDR2 SMNVEV (reference sequence).

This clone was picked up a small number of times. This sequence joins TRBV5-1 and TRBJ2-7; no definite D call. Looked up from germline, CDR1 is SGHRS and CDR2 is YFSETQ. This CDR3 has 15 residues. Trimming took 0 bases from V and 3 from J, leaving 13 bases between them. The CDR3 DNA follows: TGCGCCAGCAGCTTGGCCGGGCACGTAGTCTACGAGCAGTACTTC. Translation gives CASSLAGHVVYEQYF.

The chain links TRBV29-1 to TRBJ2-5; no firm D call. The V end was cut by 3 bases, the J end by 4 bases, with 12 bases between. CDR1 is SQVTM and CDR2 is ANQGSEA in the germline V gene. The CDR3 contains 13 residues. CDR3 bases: TGCAGCGTTGAGGCCAGGTCTACAGAGACCCAGTACTTC. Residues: CSVEARSTETQYF.

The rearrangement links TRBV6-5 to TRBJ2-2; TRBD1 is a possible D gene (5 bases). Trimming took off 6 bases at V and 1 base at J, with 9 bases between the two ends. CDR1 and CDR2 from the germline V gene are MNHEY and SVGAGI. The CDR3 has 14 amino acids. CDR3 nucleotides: TGTGCCAGCAGCTTCGACAGGAACACCGGGGAGCTGTTTTTT. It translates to CASSFDRNTGELFF.

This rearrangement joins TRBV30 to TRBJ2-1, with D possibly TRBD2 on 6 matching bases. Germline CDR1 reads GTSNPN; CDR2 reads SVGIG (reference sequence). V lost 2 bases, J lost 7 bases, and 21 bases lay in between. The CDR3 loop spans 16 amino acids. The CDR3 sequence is CAWSMAGRGIINEQFF. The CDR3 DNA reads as TGTGCCTGGAGTATGGCGGGGCGAGGGATAATAAATGAGCAGTTCTTC.

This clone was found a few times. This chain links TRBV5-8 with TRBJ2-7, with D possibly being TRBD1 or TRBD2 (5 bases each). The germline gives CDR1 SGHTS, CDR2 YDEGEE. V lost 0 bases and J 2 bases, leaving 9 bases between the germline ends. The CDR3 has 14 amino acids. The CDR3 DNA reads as TGTGCCAGCAGCTTGGGAGGGGCGGCCTACGAGCAGTACTTC. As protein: CASSLGGAAYEQYF.

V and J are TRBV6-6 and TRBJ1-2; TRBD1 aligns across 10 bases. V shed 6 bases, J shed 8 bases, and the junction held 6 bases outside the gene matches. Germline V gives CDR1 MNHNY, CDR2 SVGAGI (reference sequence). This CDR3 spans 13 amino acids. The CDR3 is CASSFDRGRGYTF. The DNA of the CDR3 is TGTGCCAGCAGCTTCGACAGGGGGCGAGGCTACACCTTC.

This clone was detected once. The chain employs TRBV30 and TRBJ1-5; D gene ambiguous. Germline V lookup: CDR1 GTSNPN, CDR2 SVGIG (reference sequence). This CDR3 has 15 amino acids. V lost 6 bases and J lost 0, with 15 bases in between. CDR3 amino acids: CACSAGGYSNQPQHF. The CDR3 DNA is TGTGCCTGTTCGGCTGGCGGCTATAGCAATCAGCCCCAGCATTTT.

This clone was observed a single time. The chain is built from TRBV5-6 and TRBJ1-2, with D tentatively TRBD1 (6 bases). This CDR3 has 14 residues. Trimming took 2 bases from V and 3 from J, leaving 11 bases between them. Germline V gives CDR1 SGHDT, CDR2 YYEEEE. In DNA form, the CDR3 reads TGTGCCAGCAGCTTAAACAGGGTCTACTATGGCTACACCTTC. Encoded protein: CASSLNRVYYGYTF.

The CDR3 is CASSLYGTENQPQHF. The CDR3, as DNA: TGTGCCAGCAGCTTGTATGGGACAGAGAATCAGCCCCAGCATTTT. The rearrangement links TRBV5-6 to TRBJ1-5; 7 positions agree with TRBD1. The ends lost 1 base at V and 4 bases at J; junction bases unmatched: 5. Per germline, CDR1 SGHDT and CDR2 YYEEEE. There are 15 residues in the CDR3.

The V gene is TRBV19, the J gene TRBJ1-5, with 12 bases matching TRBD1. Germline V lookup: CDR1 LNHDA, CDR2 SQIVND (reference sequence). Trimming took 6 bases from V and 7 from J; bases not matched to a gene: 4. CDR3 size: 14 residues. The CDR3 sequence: CASSSGTGGQPQHF. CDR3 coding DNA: TGTGCCAGTAGCAGCGGGACAGGGGGCCAGCCCCAGCATTTT.

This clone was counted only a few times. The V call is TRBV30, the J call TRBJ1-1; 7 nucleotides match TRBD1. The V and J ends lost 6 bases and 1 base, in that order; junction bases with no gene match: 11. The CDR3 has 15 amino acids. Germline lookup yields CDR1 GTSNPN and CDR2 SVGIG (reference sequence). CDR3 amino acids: CACTGGQSQNTEAFF. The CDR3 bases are TGTGCCTGCACCGGGGGACAGTCACAGAACACTGAAGCTTTCTTT. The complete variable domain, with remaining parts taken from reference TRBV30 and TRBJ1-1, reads SQTIHQWPATLVQPVGSPLSLECTVEGTSNPNLYWYRQAAGRGLQLLFYSVGIGQISSEVPQNLSASRPQDRQFILSSKKLLLSDSGFYLCACTGGQSQNTEAFFGQGTRLTVV.

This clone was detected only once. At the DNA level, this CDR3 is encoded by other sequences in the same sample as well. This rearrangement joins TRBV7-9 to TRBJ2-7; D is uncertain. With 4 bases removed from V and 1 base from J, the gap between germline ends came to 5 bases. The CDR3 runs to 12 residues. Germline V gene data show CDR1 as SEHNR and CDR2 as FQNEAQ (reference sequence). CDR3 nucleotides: TGTGCCAGCAGCTCCTTGTCCTACGAGCAGTACTTC. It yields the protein CASSSLSYEQYF.